The present T cell receptor (beta chain) was sequenced within a study of OX40 agonist ivuxolimab in advanced cancers. Study-level background: Among those treated, three patients had partial responses, one with hepatocellular carcinoma and two with cutaneous melanoma. Whole-study results and caveats: Patients who responded partially at 0.1-3.0 mg/kg showed clonal expansion ranking among the lowest.

Germline lookup yields CDR1 SEHNR and CDR2 FQNEAQ (reference sequence). There are 15 residues in the CDR3. V lost 4 bases, J lost 4 bases, and 7 bases stayed unmatched. Note on this clone: Its cognate antigen is unknown.

Blood samples were obtained at baseline, cycle 4 day 1, and cycle 7 day 1. Clones were sequenced by immunoSEQ multiplex PCR, and TCRdb holds only the in-frame ones, with some missing. The data hold under 40,000 clones, with about nine tenths observed a single time. This TCR derives from an adult with an advanced solid tumor such as melanoma, head and neck, liver or kidney cancer. The sequencing here drew on CD4+ or CD8+ T cells sorted from blood, taken in a trial of the OX40 agonist ivuxolimab. The chain carries TRBV7-9 and TRBJ2-1; 7 bases are shared with TRBD2. Here the CDR3 reads CASSSPSGLYNEQFF. In nucleotides, the CDR3 is TGTGCCAGCAGCTCGCCTAGCGGACTATACAATGAGCAGTTCTTC.